The TCR beta chain under discussion was sequenced for a study of T cell clonotyping in hematopoietic cell transplantation. V was trimmed by 9 bases and J by 2 bases, leaving 21 bases between them. The CDR3 loop spans 16 amino acids. Germline CDR1 reads MGHDK; CDR2 reads SYGVNS. Notes on the study in general: Pathologically expanded recipient clonotypes increased progressively from day 30 to day 180 as diversity fell.

As regards this clone: Its target is not known.

Using immunoSEQ multiplex PCR, the repertoire was profiled, and TCRdb retains in-frame clones only, with some absent. The sample lists 30,000 to 45,000 clones, approximately 89% occurring once. This sequence was found in a woman in her thirties or forties in good health. Some clones in this sample may be carry-over from other donors' samples. This chain links TRBV25-1 with TRBJ2-3; perhaps TRBD2 as D (5 bases). Sequenced input: peripheral blood mononuclear cells. CDR3: CASRAGPAETTDTQYF. In DNA, the CDR3 is TGTGCCAGTAGAGCCGGGCCAGCGGAGACCACAGATACGCAGTATTTT.